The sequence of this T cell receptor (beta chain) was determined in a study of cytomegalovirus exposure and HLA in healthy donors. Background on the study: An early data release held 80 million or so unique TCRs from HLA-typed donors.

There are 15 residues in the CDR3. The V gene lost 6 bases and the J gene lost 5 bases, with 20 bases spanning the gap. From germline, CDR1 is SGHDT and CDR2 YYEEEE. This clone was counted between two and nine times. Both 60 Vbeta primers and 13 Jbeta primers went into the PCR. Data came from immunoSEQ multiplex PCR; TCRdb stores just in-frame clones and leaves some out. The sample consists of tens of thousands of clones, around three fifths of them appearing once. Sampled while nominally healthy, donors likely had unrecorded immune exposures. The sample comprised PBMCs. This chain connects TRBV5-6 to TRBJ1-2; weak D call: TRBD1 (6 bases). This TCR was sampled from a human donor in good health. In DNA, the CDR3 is TGTGCCAGCACCCCCGGTCCAGGGGTCGAGTATGGCTACACCTTC. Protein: CASTPGPGVEYGYTF. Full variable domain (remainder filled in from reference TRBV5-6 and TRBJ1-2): DAGVTQSPTHLIKTRGQQVTLRCSPKSGHDTVSWYQQALGQGPQFIFQYYEEEERQRGNFPDRFSGHQFPNYSSELNVNALLLGDSALYLCASTPGPGVEYGYTFGSGTRLTVV.